The sequence of this TCR beta chain was determined in a study of T cell responses to AZD1222 COVID-19 vaccine. About the study: Pooled in the analysis were second doses at about 4 or about 12 weeks.

Details on this clone: Its target is not known.

Whole-study results and caveats: Donors were chiefly white British, with a greater number of females, and clonal diversity was perhaps underestimated. Spike-specific TCR breadth and depth both grew after two AZD1222 doses. Baseline seropositives among AZD1222 recipients totaled only five or six.

Method: immunoSEQ multiplex PCR; TCRdb's copy keeps in-frame clones and lacks some. The table has over 150,000 clones, roughly 89% seen once. The sequences come from peripheral blood, collected on day 0 of AZD1222 vaccination. The origin of this receptor is an adult in good health.

In nucleotides, the CDR3 is TGTGCCAGCGGGGGGGACAGGGGAGGAAGACAGCCCCAGCATTTT. It specifies CASGGDRGGRQPQHF. The chain recombines TRBV6-5 with TRBJ1-5; TRBD1 agrees at 10 bases. Germline assignment: CDR1 MNHEY and CDR2 SVGAGI. The CDR3 covers 15 residues. The trim removed 8 bases at V and 7 bases at J, leaving 11 bases unmatched.